What follows are 19 T cell receptor beta chains derived from one specimen sequenced in a study of radiation and T cells in renal cell carcinoma. The time point is: blood 2 weeks post-SBRT. This sample's treatment: 15 Gy SBRT to primary tumor, nephrectomy 4 weeks later. Libraries were prepared by immunoSEQ multiplex PCR; TCRdb keeps only in-frame clonotypes and omits some of them. Among around 70,000 clones listed, roughly 82% were seen once. The sample in question was blood, obtained from a patient whose treatment included radiotherapy and nephrectomy. These receptors were taken from a man in his sixties with renal cell carcinoma.

V and J are TRBV7-2 and TRBJ2-1, with 7 bases that match TRBD1. The CDR3 length is 17 residues. Germline V gene lookup returns CDR1 SGHTA and CDR2 FQGNSA. V shed 5 bases, J shed 2 bases, and the junction held 12 bases outside the gene matches. DNA for the CDR3: TGTGCCAGCAGCCTAAGGCTAGGGACAGTTACCTACAATGAGCAGTTCTTC. Amino acid sequence: CASSLRLGTVTYNEQFF.

This chain joins TRBV4-2 and TRBJ1-2; D is undetermined. Germline V lookup: CDR1 LGHNA, CDR2 YNFKEQ. The germline V and J ends were trimmed by 5 bases and 1 base, with 11 bases remaining between them. The CDR3 loop spans 14 amino acids. The CDR3, as DNA: TGTGCCAGCAGCTCCCGTACGGGTAACTATGGCTACACCTTC. Its translation: CASSSRTGNYGYTF.

There are a few counts of this clone. The genes are TRBV29-1 and TRBJ1-1; D remains ambiguous. The CDR3 consists of 11 residues. V lost 6 bases and J lost 10, with 15 bases in between. Germline CDR1 is SQVTM and CDR2 is ANQGSEA. The CDR3 protein is CSVIQQRRAFF. For the CDR3, the DNA is TGCAGCGTAATTCAGCAGAGACGAGCTTTCTTT.

The J gene is TRBJ2-1, the V gene TRBV2; D gene ambiguous. Trimming pared 3 bases from V and 9 bases from J, leaving 9 bases between. The germline V gene has CDR1 SNHLY and CDR2 FYNNEI. This CDR3 has 12 residues. In nucleotides, the CDR3 is TGTGCCAGCAGTGAGGCTGGCAGTGAGCAGTTCTTC. Translated: CASSEAGSEQFF.

This chain uses TRBV19 with TRBJ2-5; no clear D. Trimming left V 7 bases short and J 5 bases short, with 26 bases between. The CDR3 length is 17 residues. Looked up from germline, CDR1 is LNHDA and CDR2 is SQIVND (reference sequence). The CDR3 coding sequence is TGTGCCAGTAACCCCGGAGTGGCTCGGGCTCCCGGCGAGACCCAGTACTTC. It codes for CASNPGVARAPGETQYF.

The chain carries TRBV12-5 and TRBJ2-1; D possibly corresponds to TRBD2 (5 bases). Per the germline V gene, CDR1 is LGHNT and CDR2 is FRNRAP. The CDR3 loop spans 17 amino acids. Between the trimmed V and J ends, which lost 6 bases and 0 bases, there was a span of 18 bases. For the CDR3, the DNA is TGTGCTAGTGGATCCGGGGTAGCCTCCCTCTCCTACAATGAGCAGTTCTTC. Protein sequence: CASGSGVASLSYNEQFF.

The J gene is TRBJ2-4, the V gene TRBV29-1; no clear D. Germline-derived CDR1 and CDR2 are SQVTM and ANQGSEA. CDR3 length: 11 residues. CDR3 sequence (DNA): TGCTGCGGCCAGCTTAAAAACATTCAGTACTTC. Translation: CCGQLKNIQYF.

The chain recombines TRBV5-4 with TRBJ2-2; TRBD2 agrees at 15 bases. CDR1 and CDR2 from the germline V gene are SGHNT and YYREEE (reference sequence). V was pared by 4 bases and J by 7 bases, with 5 bases of the junction left unmatched. This CDR3 comprises 16 residues. As DNA, the CDR3 is TGTGCCAGCAGCCCCGGACTAGCGGGAGGGTTCGGGGAGCTGTTTTTT. As protein: CASSPGLAGGFGELFF.

The chain employs TRBV30 and TRBJ2-7; the match to TRBD1 covers 9 bases. Germline V gives CDR1 GTSNPN, CDR2 SVGIG (reference sequence). Trimming removed 8 bases from V and 3 bases from J; junction bases left unmatched: 2. The CDR3 totals 11 residues. CDR3 residues: CAQGQGYEQYF. The CDR3 bases are TGTGCCCAGGGACAGGGCTACGAGCAGTACTTC.

V is TRBV5-6 and J is TRBJ2-3; 12 bases are shared with TRBD2. The CDR3 contains 16 residues. Germline-derived CDR1 and CDR2 are SGHDT and YYEEEE. The trim removed 2 bases at V and 0 bases at J, leaving 1 base unmatched. DNA for the CDR3: TGTGCCAGCAGCTTCGGACTAGCGGGAAGCACAGATACGCAGTATTTT. Translated, it gives CASSFGLAGSTDTQYF.

This chain connects TRBV5-6 to TRBJ2-1, with a tentative D call TRBD2 (5 bases). V lost 0 bases and J 4 bases, leaving 11 bases between the germline ends. Germline V gene lookup returns CDR1 SGHDT and CDR2 YYEEEE. There are 15 residues in the CDR3. The CDR3: CASSLGGKSYNEQFF. Written as DNA, the CDR3 is TGTGCCAGCAGCTTGGGAGGGAAATCATACAATGAGCAGTTCTTC.

This clone was counted a single time. The genes are TRBV29-1 and TRBJ1-5, with D tentatively TRBD1 (6 bases). Trimming removed 5 bases at V and 2 bases at J, with 13 bases between. The CDR3 contains 14 residues. Germline CDR1 SQVTM, CDR2 ANQGSEA. CDR3 residues: CSVPSQGGNQPQHF. The CDR3 coding sequence is TGCAGCGTTCCTTCACAGGGCGGCAATCAGCCCCAGCATTTT.

The chain is built from TRBV18 and TRBJ2-5; D is ambiguous. The CDR3 consists of 14 residues. The V end was cut by 3 bases, the J end by 0 bases, with 8 bases between. The V gene's germline CDR1 is KGHSH and CDR2 LQKENI. The CDR3 is CASSPEADQETQYF. DNA for the CDR3: TGTGCCAGCTCACCTGAGGCAGACCAAGAGACCCAGTACTTC.

The chain links TRBV27 to TRBJ1-4, with a weak D call TRBD1 (6 bases). Germline-derived CDR1 and CDR2 are MNHEY and SMNVEV (reference sequence). This CDR3 has 16 amino acids. The V and J ends lost 3 bases and 0 bases respectively, with 11 bases between them. For the CDR3, the DNA is TGTGCCAGCAGTTTGACAGGAGCCGCAACTAATGAAAAACTGTTTTTT. It yields the protein CASSLTGAATNEKLFF.

This chain connects TRBV6-5 to TRBJ2-2; D may match TRBD1 or TRBD2 (5 bases each). Trimming shortened V by 3 bases and J by 3 bases, and 11 bases separated the two germline ends. The V gene's germline CDR1 is MNHEY and CDR2 SVGAGI. CDR3 length: 15 amino acids. CDR3 residues: CASSYGGIDTGELFF. CDR3 DNA sequence: TGTGCCAGCAGTTATGGGGGTATCGACACCGGGGAGCTGTTTTTT.

V usage is TRBV30 and J usage is TRBJ1-5; perhaps TRBD1 as D (6 bases). The germline CDR1 and CDR2 sequences are GTSNPN and SVGIG (reference sequence). V was cut by 2 bases and J by 4 bases, with 18 bases left in between. The CDR3 consists of 16 residues. CDR3 coding DNA: TGTGCCTGGAGTCCGGGGGGCGTTGCAGATAATCAGCCCCAGCATTTT. Its translation is CAWSPGGVADNQPQHF.

This chain links TRBV23-1 with TRBJ2-7; D may be TRBD1 or TRBD2 (5 bases each). TRBV23-1 is an open reading frame whose function is uncertain. The germline V and J ends were trimmed by 6 bases and 3 bases, with 12 bases remaining between them. The length of the CDR3 is 13 residues. CDR3 in amino acids: CASRSGTRYEQYF. The CDR3 coding sequence is TGCGCCAGCAGATCCGGGACCCGCTACGAGCAGTACTTC.

This chain links TRBV5-4 with TRBJ2-3; D is perhaps TRBD2 (6 bases). The V gene lost 3 bases and the J gene lost 9 bases, with 26 bases spanning the gap. The CDR3 extends over 17 amino acids. Germline V gene data show CDR1 as SGHNT and CDR2 as YYREEE (reference sequence). The CDR3 DNA follows: TGTGCCAGCAGCTCCCGCCGACTGGGACTCGGGGGAGTAACGCAGTATTTT. Translating gives CASSSRRLGLGGVTQYF.

The V call is TRBV5-4, the J call TRBJ2-5; D unclear. Germline V gene data show CDR1 as SGHNT and CDR2 as YYREEE (reference sequence). V was trimmed by 0 bases and J by 2 bases, leaving 8 bases between them. The CDR3 consists of 14 residues. The CDR3: CASSLVRRQETQYF. CDR3 sequence (DNA): TGTGCCAGCAGCTTGGTTCGGCGGCAAGAGACCCAGTACTTC.